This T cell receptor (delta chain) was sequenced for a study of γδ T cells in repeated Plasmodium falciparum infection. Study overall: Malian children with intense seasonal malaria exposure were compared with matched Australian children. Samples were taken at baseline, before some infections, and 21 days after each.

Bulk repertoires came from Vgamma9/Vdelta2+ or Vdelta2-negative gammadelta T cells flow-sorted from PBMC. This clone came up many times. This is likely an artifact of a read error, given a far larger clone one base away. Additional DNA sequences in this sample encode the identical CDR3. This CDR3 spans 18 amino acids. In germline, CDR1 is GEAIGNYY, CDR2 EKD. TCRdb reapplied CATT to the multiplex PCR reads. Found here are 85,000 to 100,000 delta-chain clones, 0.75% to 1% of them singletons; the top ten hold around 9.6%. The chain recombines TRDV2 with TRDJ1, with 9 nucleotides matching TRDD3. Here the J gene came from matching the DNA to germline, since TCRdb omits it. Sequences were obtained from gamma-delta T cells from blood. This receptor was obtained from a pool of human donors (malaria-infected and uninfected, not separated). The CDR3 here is CACDTVTGGQTYTDKLIF. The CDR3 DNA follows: TGTGCCTGCGACACGGTTACTGGGGGACAGACATACACCGATAAACTCATCTTT.